A selection of T cell receptor beta chains follows, all from one sample in a study of T cell changes during pregnancy in multiple sclerosis. Clones were read by immunoSEQ multiplex PCR, and TCRdb kept only the in-frame ones, dropping some. The sample records approximately 80,000 clones, about 94% being singletons. The source material was peripheral blood, sampled in the second trimester of pregnancy. The receptors here all came from a female donor in good health, enrolled as a control in a pregnancy study. CDR3s include the opening cysteine and the closing phenylalanine or tryptophan. A D gene is named only where the DNA matches it firmly. The listing skips clone size in some rows; elsewhere it reads once, few, many or a size class.

d_call j_call v_call clone_size cdr3_nt cdr3_aa
. TRBJ1-1 TRBV6-6 . TGTGCTGATAATAGGGAGATGAACACTGAAGCTTTCTTT CADNREMNTEAFF
TRBD1 TRBJ1-4 TRBV18 . TGTGCCAGCTCACCACCGGGACAGGGGGCAAGTAGGGAAAAACTGTTTTTT CASSPPGQGASREKLFF
TRBD1 TRBJ2-7 TRBV5-1 . TGCGCCAGCAGCTTAGAGGGCAGGACAGGGATCCACGAGCAGTACTTC CASSLEGRTGIHEQYF
TRBD1 TRBJ1-1 TRBV6-6 . TGTGCCAGCTCTAGACAGGGGACGACTGAAGCTTTCTTT CASSRQGTTEAFF
. TRBJ1-3 TRBV11-2 . TGTGCCAGCAGCGCAAGGGACACCAACACCATATATTTT CASSARDTNTIYF
. TRBJ1-1 TRBV28 . TGTGCCAGCACTAAGAGTCATGTTGAAGCTTTCTTT CASTKSHVEAFF
TRBD2 TRBJ2-7 TRBV2 . TGTGCCAGCAGTGATCCGGGAGGGTTGGACGAGCAGTACTTC CASSDPGGLDEQYF
. TRBJ2-3 TRBV7-6 . TGTGCCAGCAGAGGCGGTGGGGATACGCAGTATTTT CASRGGGDTQYF
. TRBJ2-7 TRBV7-2 . TGTGCCAGCAGCTTACTTCGTAACGAGCAGTACTTC CASSLLRNEQYF
. TRBJ1-1 TRBV6-1 . TGTGCCAGCAATCACAGGGTTGAGACTGAAGCTTTCTTT CASNHRVETEAFF
TRBD2 TRBJ2-3 TRBV4-1 . TGCGCCAGCAGCCAAGATCGAGTAGCGGGAGATACGCAGTATTTT CASSQDRVAGDTQYF
. TRBJ1-2 TRBV27 . TGTGCCAGCAGCCCGCAGGGGAGAGTCTATGGCTACACCTTC CASSPQGRVYGYTF
. TRBJ2-2 TRBV27 . TGTGCCAGCAGTCCGCAGGGGCTGTTCGCCGGGGAGCTGTTTTTT CASSPQGLFAGELFF
TRBD1 TRBJ2-5 TRBV27 . TGTGCCAGCAGTACTACAGGGGGGCAAGAGACCCAGTACTTC CASSTTGGQETQYF
TRBD1 TRBJ1-5 TRBV6-1 . TGTGCCAGCAGTACCGGGACAGGGGAAAATCAGCCCCAGCATTTT CASSTGTGENQPQHF
. TRBJ1-4 TRBV2 . TGTGCCAGCACCTTCGGGGGGGTATTGGAAAAACTGTTTTTT CASTFGGVLEKLFF
. TRBJ2-7 TRBV10-3 . TGTGCCATCATCTGTGCGCTCGAGCAGTACTTC CAIICALEQYF
. TRBJ2-1 TRBV2 . TGTGCCAGCAGTGAAGCGCTAGTCGATGAGCAGTTCTTC CASSEALVDEQFF
TRBD2 TRBJ2-7 TRBV4-1 . TGCGCCAGCAGCTCTATCGAGGGGCTAGCGGGAGGAGAGCAGTACTTC CASSSIEGLAGGEQYF
. TRBJ1-2 TRBV6-1 . TGTGCCAGCAGACGACAGATTCTAGCTAACTATGGCTACACCTTC CASRRQILANYGYTF
TRBD1 TRBJ1-5 TRBV27 . TGTGCCAGCAGCCCGACAGGGTCTAGCAATCAGCCCCAGCATTTT CASSPTGSSNQPQHF
TRBD2 TRBJ2-4 TRBV5-4 . TGTGCCAGCAGCACCGGGACTAGCGGACCTCTAGCCAAAAACATTCAGTACTTC CASSTGTSGPLAKNIQYF
TRBD1 TRBJ2-1 TRBV7-8 . TGTGCCAGCAGCCCAGGACAGGTATACAATGAGCAGTTCTTC CASSPGQVYNEQFF
. TRBJ1-4 TRBV5-5 once TGTGCCAGCAGCTTGGGTCAGGATGAAAAACTGTTTTTT CASSLGQDEKLFF
. TRBJ2-7 TRBV19 . TGTGCCAGTAGTACGTCCGGGGGGACATGGGCCCACGAGCAGTACTTC CASSTSGGTWAHEQYF
TRBD1 TRBJ2-7 TRBV19 . TGTGCCAGTAGTGACCGACAGGGTAACTACGAGCAGTACTTC CASSDRQGNYEQYF
. TRBJ2-7 TRBV7-8 . TGTGCCAGCAGCTCCCTTTTGAGGTACGAGCAGTACTTC CASSSLLRYEQYF
TRBD2 TRBJ2-3 TRBV28 . TGTGCCAGCAGTCCAGCGGGAGCGAGCACAGATACGCAGTATTTT CASSPAGASTDTQYF